This T cell receptor beta chain was recovered during a study of shared clonotypes between healthy human individuals. Study-level points and caveats: Larger estimated richness was generally recorded for naive subsets relative to memory subsets. Few donors restricted represented genetic and exposure-history diversity.

CD8 cells regarded as naive lacked CD45RO, were positively chosen for CCR7, and omitted terminally differentiated effector memory CD45RA+ cells. Everyone who donated was a Caucasian adult who lived in Nashville, Tennessee. The deep-level immunoSEQ assay was used. Using immunoSEQ multiplex PCR, the repertoire was profiled, and TCRdb retains in-frame clones only, with some absent. The table includes some 2.1 million clones, over 85% detected once. A remark on this clone: The target antigen is unknown.

The TCR originated in a man younger than 30 in good health. The sequencing sample was made of naive CD8+ T cells sorted from blood.

CDR3 in DNA: TGCGCCAGCAGCCGGGACTTACTATACGAGCAGTACTTC. As protein: CASSRDLLYEQYF. The J gene is TRBJ2-7, the V gene TRBV5-1; a possible D gene is TRBD2 (6 bases). CDR3 length equals 13 residues. Trimming removed 4 bases at V and 4 bases at J, with 12 bases between. Germline CDR1 reads SGHRS; CDR2 reads YFSETQ.